The rows below give T cell receptor beta chains drawn from one sample of a study of metastatic and nonmetastatic thyroid tumors. With MiXCR, TCRdb reprocessed the PCR reads. The sample contains tens of thousands of clones, about 20% of which appear only once. Material: blood. The receptors come from a female donor with papillary thyroid cancer or a benign thyroid nodule (not recorded which). Some clones in this sample may be carry-over from other donors' samples. Each CDR3 is given with its conserved first and last residue. Not every row has a clone size; where given, it reads once, few, many or a size class.

abundance,v_gene,j_gene,CDR3aa
many,TRBV6-1,TRBJ2-1,CASSLGRETDEQFF
medium-sized,TRBV6-1,TRBJ1-5,CASSEAGQQNQPQHF
NA,TRBV20-1,TRBJ2-5,CSARVGGKETQYF
NA,TRBV30,NA,CAWSVSRTHYNEQFF
many,TRBV4-2,TRBJ2-3,CASSQETLGRTDTQYF
many,TRBV6-6,TRBJ2-3,CASSYGLAGGPPDTQYF
few,TRBV6-2/TRBV6-3,TRBJ2-2,CASSYSMRGGTLELFF
many,TRBV25-1,TRBJ1-2,CASSDRTAYGYTF
many,TRBV4-1,TRBJ1-1,CASSQVGDTEKINTEAFF
NA,TRBV7-3,TRBJ2-6,CASSRTGAGANFLTF
NA,TRBV5-1,TRBJ2-3,CSSSLFQAVTGTTDTQYF
NA,TRBV7-8,TRBJ2-7,CASSLSAYYEQYF
NA,TRBV6-4,TRBJ2-2,CASSASVEVGELFF